The 17 T cell receptor beta chains reported below all come from one sample, sequenced in a study of cytomegalovirus exposure and HLA in healthy donors. The PCR ran on 60 Vbeta and 13 Jbeta primers. Method: immunoSEQ multiplex PCR; TCRdb's copy keeps in-frame clones and lacks some. The repertoire includes some 250,000 clones, around 81% of them detected once, and roughly 7.4% sits in the top ten. Specimen: PBMCs. The receptors here all came from a woman in her sixties or seventies in good health and CMV-seropositive.

The chain has TRBV14 and TRBJ2-7, with TRBD1 as a possible D gene (5 bases). With 2 bases removed from V and 4 bases from J, the gap between germline ends came to 9 bases. The CDR3 covers 13 residues. CDR1 and CDR2 (germline): SGHDN, FVKESK. CDR3 residues: CASSQLTAYEQYF. DNA for the CDR3: TGTGCCAGCAGCCAATTGACAGCTTACGAGCAGTACTTC.

This CDR3 is CASSYSGDPYNEQFF. CDR3 bases: TGTGCCAGCAGTTACAGCGGAGACCCCTACAATGAGCAGTTCTTC. This chain links TRBV11-2 with TRBJ2-1, with D possibly TRBD2 on 5 matching bases. There are 15 residues in the CDR3. The V and J ends lost 6 bases and 2 bases respectively, with 14 bases between them. In germline, CDR1 is SGHAT, CDR2 FQNNGV.

The V and J genes are TRBV6-5 and TRBJ1-1, with D possibly being TRBD1 (5 bases). This CDR3 has 11 amino acids. Germline-derived CDR1 and CDR2 are MNHEY and SVGAGI. The V and J ends lost 5 bases and 12 bases respectively, with 13 bases between them. The CDR3 nucleotides are TGTGCCAGCAGTCACGGGGGTTGGTCTTTCTTT. This gives the protein CASSHGGWSFF.

This chain connects TRBV6-5 to TRBJ2-3; 7 bases line up with TRBD1. This CDR3 is built from 15 residues. V was pared by 2 bases and J by 0 bases, with 2 bases of the junction left unmatched. Germline CDR1 and CDR2: MNHEY and SVGAGI. CDR3 DNA sequence: TGTGCCAGCAGTTACAGGGGGCCTAGCACAGATACGCAGTATTTT. Amino acids: CASSYRGPSTDTQYF.

The V gene is TRBV19, the J gene TRBJ2-1, with 14 bases fitting TRBD2. V dropped 5 bases and J dropped 8; count of bases not matched to a gene: 8. CDR1 and CDR2 (germline): LNHDA, SQIVND (reference sequence). CDR3 length equals 16 residues. The CDR3 coding sequence is TGTGCCAGTAGTTGGAGTGGGACTAGCGGGAGCGATGAGCAGTTCTTC. Residues: CASSWSGTSGSDEQFF.

The chain is built from TRBV4-1 and TRBJ1-1; D call uncertain. Trimming shortened V by 0 bases and J by 7 bases, and 9 bases separated the two germline ends. Germline V CDR1 and CDR2: MGHRA, YSYEKL. The CDR3 has 13 residues. The CDR3 loop is CASSQEAADEAFF. The CDR3 region has the DNA TGCGCCAGCAGCCAAGAAGCAGCGGATGAAGCTTTCTTT.

This clone occurred a few times. V is TRBV28 and J is TRBJ2-7; 9 bases match TRBD2. Germline CDR1 is MDHEN and CDR2 is SYDVKM. V lost 5 bases, J lost 0 bases, and 5 bases stayed unmatched. The CDR3 has 15 residues. The CDR3 DNA is TGTGCCAGCAGTCTACTTAGCGGGAGCTCCTACGAGCAGTACTTC. Translating it yields CASSLLSGSSYEQYF.

V is TRBV19 and J is TRBJ2-7; the D gene is possibly TRBD2 (5 bases). Trimming took 3 bases from V and 5 from J, leaving 11 bases between them. The CDR3 spans 13 residues. CDR1 and CDR2 from the germline V gene are LNHDA and SQIVND (reference sequence). CDR3 DNA sequence: TGTGCCAGTAGTATGGGCCGGGGAAACGAGCAGTACTTC. It encodes CASSMGRGNEQYF. The full variable domain, completed using reference TRBV19 and TRBJ2-7, is DGGITQSPKYLFRKEGQNVTLSCEQNLNHDAMYWYRQDPGQGLRLIYYSQIVNDFQKGDIAEGYSVSREKKESFPLTVTSAQKNPTAFYLCASSMGRGNEQYFGPGTRLTVT.

This clone turned up a few times. The chain links TRBV4-1 to TRBJ2-1, with 7 bases identical to TRBD2. Per the germline V gene, CDR1 is MGHRA and CDR2 is YSYEKL. The CDR3 extends over 16 amino acids. The V gene end was trimmed by 0 bases and the J gene end by 8 bases; junction bases not matched to a gene: 10. CDR3 region: CASSQDLASGWHEQFF. CDR3 DNA sequence: TGCGCCAGCAGCCAAGATTTGGCTAGCGGATGGCATGAGCAGTTCTTC.

The chain recombines TRBV30 with TRBJ2-2, with a possible D match to TRBD1 (6 bases). This CDR3 contains 15 residues. Trimming pared 1 base from V and 4 bases from J, leaving 13 bases between. Germline V gene lookup returns CDR1 GTSNPN and CDR2 SVGIG (reference sequence). The CDR3 spells CAWSGGTGSTGELFF. The DNA of the CDR3 is TGTGCCTGGAGTGGGGGAACAGGGAGCACCGGGGAGCTGTTTTTT. Full variable domain (missing parts from reference TRBV30 and TRBJ2-2): SQTIHQWPATLVQPVGSPLSLECTVEGTSNPNLYWYRQAAGRGLQLLFYSVGIGQISSEVPQNLSASRPQDRQFILSSKKLLLSDSGFYLCAWSGGTGSTGELFFGEGSRLTVL.

This clone was picked up a small number of times. The chain links TRBV27 to TRBJ1-1; 8 positions agree with TRBD1. Trimming removed 6 bases from V and 4 bases from J; junction bases left unmatched: 1. In germline, CDR1 is MNHEY, CDR2 SMNVEV (reference sequence). The CDR3 has 12 amino acids. Written as DNA, the CDR3 is TGTGCCAGCAGAACAGGGGGCACTGAAGCTTTCTTT. Translated, it gives CASRTGGTEAFF.

The chain links TRBV28 to TRBJ1-1, with 10 bases lining up with TRBD1. Germline CDR1 is MDHEN and CDR2 is SYDVKM. The CDR3 extends over 17 amino acids. The V segment lost 6 bases and the J segment 0 bases; nucleotides outside the gene matches: 10. This CDR3 reads CASSRQTGGLLNTEAFF. CDR3 nucleotide sequence: TGTGCCAGCAGCCGCCAGACAGGGGGCTTATTGAACACTGAAGCTTTCTTT.

This chain joins TRBV6-1 and TRBJ1-5; no firm D call. Germline V CDR1 and CDR2: MNHNS, SASEGT. The CDR3 is 14 amino acids. Trimming stripped 7 bases from V and 1 base from J, with 11 bases between. The DNA of the CDR3 is TGTGCCAGCATCCTTGGTCAGAGCAATCAGCCCCAGCATTTT. Amino acids: CASILGQSNQPQHF.

The CDR3: CASSLIMRGLDYEQYF. The CDR3 DNA is TGTGCCAGCAGCTTAATCATGAGAGGCTTGGACTACGAGCAGTACTTC. The chain couples TRBV5-5 to TRBJ2-7; D remains ambiguous. Trimming removed 2 bases from V and 3 bases from J, with 18 bases in between. The CDR3 sequence is 16 residues long. CDR1 and CDR2 from the germline V gene are SGHKS and YYEKEE (reference sequence).

The V gene is TRBV15, the J gene TRBJ2-7; 7 bases line up with TRBD1. With 2 bases clipped from V and 5 bases from J, the junction kept 9 bases outside the gene matches. CDR1 and CDR2 (germline): LNHNV, YYDKDF (reference sequence). The CDR3 is 15 amino acids. For the CDR3, the DNA is TGTGCCACCAGCAGACCTACCGGGACAGCTAACGAGCAGTACTTC. The encoded protein is CATSRPTGTANEQYF.

This clone was observed a handful of times. The genes are TRBV18 and TRBJ2-2; 14 bases agree with TRBD2. J lost 9 bases, V lost 2 bases, and 8 bases had no gene match. The CDR3 extends over 17 amino acids. CDR1 is KGHSH, CDR2 LQKENI, per germline. CDR3: CASSPGKGLAGARELFF. The CDR3, as DNA: TGTGCCAGCTCACCAGGTAAGGGACTAGCGGGAGCAAGGGAGCTGTTTTTT.

V gene TRBV15 combines with J gene TRBJ2-1; 10 bases match TRBD2. The CDR3 is 16 residues long. Trimming cost V 5 bases and J 4 bases; bases outside gene matches: 8. The V gene's germline CDR1 is LNHNV and CDR2 YYDKDF (reference sequence). Here the CDR3 DNA reads TGTGCCACCAGCCGGGCCCCTAGCGGGAGTTACAATGAGCAGTTCTTC. Residues: CATSRAPSGSYNEQFF.